There are a few counts of the clone carrying this T cell receptor (beta chain). Antigen specificity is unknown. A much larger clone lies one base from this, so it may be a read error. Taking 20-30 mg of unsorted bulk tissue, the authors co-extracted RNA and DNA. From about 0.5 ug of total RNA, TCR beta-specific cDNA was reverse-transcribed using a constant-region primer. Nested multiplex PCR, run for three rounds with slightly modified ARM-PCR, yielded TCR beta libraries. TRBV1-TRBV30 forward primers and a C-beta reverse primer were used in the first two PCR rounds, which each ran for approximately 10 cycles. A single record per CDR3 protein comes from TCRdb applying MiXCR to the multiplex PCR reads. The profile shows some 130,000 distinct CDR3 sequences, about two thirds of them singletons. The record originates from a study of tumor-infiltrating lymphocytes in primary liver carcinoma. Study overall: Samples returned roughly 3.65 to 7.13 million productive TCRbeta reads, a yield that was similar across tissue types.

The study, taken as a whole, reports: Significantly greater top-250-clone fractions characterized tumors relative to blood (p = 0.039).

Between the trimmed V and J ends, which lost 8 bases and 7 bases, there was a span of 9 bases. Germline V gene sequence: CDR1 SGHDN, CDR2 FVKESK. The CDR3 extends over 12 amino acids. This TCR came from a woman in her sixties with primary liver carcinoma and hepatitis B virus infection. The material sequenced was tumor-adjacent normal liver tissue. V and J are TRBV14 and TRBJ1-6; D unclear. The CDR3 loop is CASGFQNSPLHF. CDR3 nucleotide sequence: TGTGCCAGCGGCTTTCAGAATTCACCCCTCCACTTT.